The 25 T cell receptor beta chains reported below all come from one sample, sequenced in a study of blood T cell repertoires in COVID-19. TCRdb's table, derived via immunoSEQ multiplex PCR, lists solely in-frame clones and lacks some. Counted here are about 180,000 clones, 85% occurring once; the ten biggest clones make up roughly 20%. Sample: peripheral blood. The receptors were gathered from a person in their 70s with COVID-19, enrolled during active disease.

To note about this clone: Other DNA sequences in this sample translate to the same CDR3. V and J are TRBV5-1 and TRBJ2-7, with 13 bases that match TRBD2. This CDR3 spans 14 amino acids. The junction had 1 base not matched to a gene; V was cut back by 2 bases and J by 5 bases. The V gene's germline CDR1 is SGHRS and CDR2 YFSETQ. CDR3 sequence (DNA): TGCGCCAGCAGCTTTGGACTAGCGGGGGACGAGCAGTACTTC. Translating it yields CASSFGLAGDEQYF. Using reference TRBV5-1 and TRBJ2-7 for the parts outside the CDR3, the full variable domain is KAGVTQTPRYLIKTRGQQVTLSCSPISGHRSVSWYQQTPGQGLQFLFEYFSETQRNKGNFPGRFSGRQFSNSRSEMNVSTLELGDSALYLCASSFGLAGDEQYFGPGTRLTVT.

This clone was detected only once. The V and J genes are TRBV27 and TRBJ2-5; possible D gene TRBD1, 5 bases. This CDR3 region has 12 residues. Looked up from germline, CDR1 is MNHEY and CDR2 is SMNVEV (reference sequence). V was trimmed by 4 bases and J by 5 bases, leaving 8 bases between them. This chain's CDR3 is CASSSGSETQYF. CDR3 DNA sequence: TGTGCCAGCAGTTCAGGGTCGGAGACCCAGTACTTC.

There are a few counts of this clone. The chain joins TRBV14 to TRBJ2-1; 13 nucleotides agree with TRBD2. CDR1 and CDR2 from the germline V gene are SGHDN and FVKESK. V lost 0 bases to trimming and J lost 0 bases; unmatched junction nucleotides: 17. The CDR3 runs 23 residues. The CDR3 sequence: CASSQDLWTPGTSGTRSYNEQFF. CDR3 nucleotides: TGTGCCAGCAGCCAAGATTTGTGGACACCAGGGACTAGCGGGACACGCTCCTACAATGAGCAGTTCTTC.

The chain combines TRBV5-4 with TRBJ2-5; 11 positions match TRBD2. CDR1 and CDR2 from the germline V gene are SGHNT and YYREEE (reference sequence). This CDR3 contains 18 residues. The trim removed 0 bases at V and 3 bases at J, leaving 10 bases unmatched. The CDR3 bases are TGTGCCAGCAGCTTGGGTAGCGGGGGGGCTTCTCCCAAAGAGACCCAGTACTTC. Its protein is CASSLGSGGASPKETQYF.

The chain uses TRBV19 and TRBJ2-2, with D unresolved. V lost 4 bases and J 3 bases, leaving 9 bases between the germline ends. CDR1 LNHDA and CDR2 SQIVND come from the germline V gene (reference sequence). This CDR3 region has 14 residues. The CDR3 here is CASSTQVHTGELFF. In DNA form, the CDR3 reads TGTGCCAGTAGTACCCAGGTGCACACCGGGGAGCTGTTTTTT. The full variable domain, its missing parts supplied by reference TRBV19 and TRBJ2-2, is DGGITQSPKYLFRKEGQNVTLSCEQNLNHDAMYWYRQDPGQGLRLIYYSQIVNDFQKGDIAEGYSVSREKKESFPLTVTSAQKNPTAFYLCASSTQVHTGELFFGEGSRLTVL.

V gene TRBV7-3 combines with J gene TRBJ2-1, with 13 bases that match TRBD2. CDR3 size: 17 residues. The V segment lost 2 bases and the J segment 9 bases; nucleotides outside the gene matches: 10. The germline CDR1 and CDR2 sequences are SGHTA and FQGTGA. Here the CDR3 reads CASSLAPTSGGAGEQFF. CDR3 coding DNA: TGTGCCAGCAGCTTAGCCCCAACTAGCGGGGGGGCGGGTGAGCAGTTCTTC.

This clone was recorded only once. The chain combines TRBV18 with TRBJ1-4, with D perhaps TRBD1 (6 bases). Trimming took off 5 bases at V and 6 bases at J, with 13 bases between the two ends. The length of the CDR3 is 14 residues. Germline-derived CDR1 and CDR2 are KGHSH and LQKENI. CDR3 DNA: TGTGCCAGCTCAGAAACAGGGCAGGATGAAAAACTGTTTTTT. This encodes CASSETGQDEKLFF.

In its sample, this clone was seen many times. This chain joins TRBV6-5 and TRBJ1-6; 7 bases fit TRBD1. The length of the CDR3 is 13 residues. Germline values: CDR1 MNHEY, CDR2 SVGAGI. The V gene end was trimmed by 6 bases and the J gene end by 11 bases; junction bases not matched to a gene: 7. CDR3 in amino acids: CASRKQGQAPLHF. CDR3 bases: TGTGCCAGCAGGAAACAGGGGCAGGCACCCCTCCACTTT.

This clone has a single count. The chain is built from TRBV11-3 and TRBJ2-2; possibly TRBD2 for D (5 bases). CDR3 length: 19 residues. The germline V gene encodes CDR1 SGHNT and CDR2 YENEEA. The V gene lost 3 bases and the J gene lost 1 base, with 21 bases spanning the gap. CDR3 coding DNA: TGTGCCAGCAGCTTGGAGGCACCTACAGCAGCGCAGAACACCGGGGAGCTGTTTTTT. This encodes CASSLEAPTAAQNTGELFF.

Only a few counts were recorded for this clone. The V and J genes are TRBV6-5 and TRBJ1-3; D remains ambiguous. V lost 10 bases and J 1 base, leaving 11 bases between the germline ends. The CDR3 loop spans 13 amino acids. The germline gives CDR1 MNHEY, CDR2 SVGAGI. DNA of the CDR3: TGTGCCACCATGAGTGATTCTGGAAACACCATATATTTT. It yields the protein CATMSDSGNTIYF.

A single count supports this clone. The chain's CDR3 is CASRQYRGTGIMNEQYF. The CDR3 nucleotides are TGTGCCAGCAGACAATATCGCGGGACAGGGATTATGAACGAGCAGTACTTC. The chain couples TRBV13 to TRBJ2-7; the match to TRBD1 covers 9 bases. Losses at the gene ends were 6 bases for V and 5 bases for J; bases not matched to a gene: 17. The germline V gene has CDR1 PRHDT and CDR2 FYEKMQ (reference sequence). This CDR3 has 17 residues.

This clone was recorded only once. The chain combines TRBV5-1 with TRBJ1-2; no clear D. Trimming pared 0 bases from V and 6 bases from J, leaving 9 bases between. CDR3 size: 13 residues. Germline V gene lookup returns CDR1 SGHRS and CDR2 YFSETQ. The CDR3 region is CASSLAGQNGYTF. The CDR3 DNA reads TGCGCCAGCAGCTTGGCTGGGCAGAATGGCTACACCTTC.

The V and J genes are TRBV28 and TRBJ2-7; possible D gene TRBD2, 7 bases. V was cut by 2 bases and J by 2 bases, with 13 bases left in between. CDR1 is MDHEN, CDR2 SYDVKM, per germline. The CDR3 length is 15 residues. CDR3 in DNA: TGTGCCAGCAGTTTACGGGGGGCACAAACCTACGAGCAGTACTTC. Translating gives CASSLRGAQTYEQYF.

The rearrangement links TRBV7-2 to TRBJ2-5; possible D gene TRBD2, 5 bases. The CDR3 length is 15 residues. CDR1 is SGHTA and CDR2 is FQGNSA in the germline V gene. V was clipped by 4 bases and J by 4 bases, with 16 bases between them. CDR3 bases: TGTGCCAGCAGCTCCCCCTCCTCTAGCCTAGAGACCCAGTACTTC. This gives the protein CASSSPSSSLETQYF.

The chain joins TRBV28 to TRBJ2-7; 9 positions match TRBD1. Germline V gene lookup returns CDR1 MDHEN and CDR2 SYDVKM. The V segment lost 5 bases and the J segment 4 bases; nucleotides outside the gene matches: 15. CDR3 length: 17 amino acids. CDR3: CASSRGGAGTGWYEQYF. In nucleotides, the CDR3 is TGTGCCAGCAGTCGCGGGGGAGCGGGGACAGGGTGGTACGAGCAGTACTTC. Supplemented by reference TRBV28 and TRBJ2-7, the full variable domain reads DVKVTQSSRYLVKRTGEKVFLECVQDMDHENMFWYRQDPGLGLRLIYFSYDVKMKEKGDIPEGYSVSREKKERFSLILESASTNQTSMYLCASSRGGAGTGWYEQYFGPGTRLTVT.

The chain uses TRBV30 and TRBJ1-3; 7 bases are a match to TRBD1. Unmatched junction bases numbered 3, after V lost 7 bases and J lost 3 bases. The CDR3 is 12 amino acids. Germline CDR1 GTSNPN, CDR2 SVGIG (reference sequence). CDR3 sequence: CALQGGGNTIYF. CDR3 DNA: TGTGCCTTGCAGGGGGGTGGAAACACCATATATTTT.

As DNA, the CDR3 is TGTGCCAGCAGCCAAACCCCTAGCTCCGAGCAGTACTTC. Translating it yields CASSQTPSSEQYF. The rearrangement joins TRBV3-1 (or the pseudogene TRBV3-2) to TRBJ2-7; TRBD2 might be the D (5 bases). The CDR3 totals 13 residues. Germline CDR1 is LGHDT and CDR2 is YNNKEL (reference sequence). The V gene lost 2 bases and the J gene lost 6 bases, with 11 bases spanning the gap.

The rearrangement joins TRBV19 to TRBJ1-2; D is ambiguous. V dropped 4 bases and J dropped 5 bases, with 14 bases sitting between them. Germline-derived CDR1 and CDR2 are LNHDA and SQIVND (reference sequence). The CDR3 consists of 14 residues. For the CDR3, the DNA is TGTGCCAGTAGTAGGATTCCACCGACTTATGGCTACACCTTC. Translation gives CASSRIPPTYGYTF.

This clone was seen only once. The chain carries TRBV5-1 and TRBJ2-7, with D hard to call. Trimming took 0 bases from V and 2 from J, leaving 15 bases between them. The CDR3 consists of 16 residues. Germline V gives CDR1 SGHRS, CDR2 YFSETQ. This CDR3 is CASSLGRIDLTYEQYF. CDR3 in DNA: TGCGCCAGCAGCTTGGGGCGGATTGACCTTACCTACGAGCAGTACTTC. The complete variable domain, with remaining parts taken from reference TRBV5-1 and TRBJ2-7, reads KAGVTQTPRYLIKTRGQQVTLSCSPISGHRSVSWYQQTPGQGLQFLFEYFSETQRNKGNFPGRFSGRQFSNSRSEMNVSTLELGDSALYLCASSLGRIDLTYEQYFGPGTRLTVT.

This rearrangement joins TRBV12-3 or TRBV12-4 to TRBJ1-2; TRBD1 is a possible D gene (6 bases). Trimming took off 2 bases at V and 8 bases at J, with 12 bases between the two ends. This CDR3 contains 13 residues. In DNA, the CDR3 is TGTGCCAGCAGTTTAACCCACAGGGTGGGCTACACCTTC. Translation gives CASSLTHRVGYTF.

The chain links TRBV6-5 to TRBJ1-5; the match to TRBD1 covers 9 bases. Germline-derived CDR1 and CDR2 are MNHEY and SVGAGI. Trimming cost V 6 bases and J 1 base; bases outside gene matches: 4. This CDR3 region has 15 residues. CDR3 protein: CASRLGTGSNQPQHF. The CDR3 nucleotides are TGTGCCAGCAGACTCGGGACAGGGAGCAATCAGCCCCAGCATTTT.

This clone occurred once. The rearrangement links TRBV27 to TRBJ2-7, with 7 bases matching TRBD2. Germline CDR1 is MNHEY and CDR2 is SMNVEV (reference sequence). This CDR3 spans 16 amino acids. V was clipped by 6 bases and J by 3 bases; unmatched bases: 14. CDR3 nucleotide sequence: TGTGCCAGCAGGCCCTCCCGCGGGAGTTCTCGCTACGAGCAGTACTTC. Translation gives CASRPSRGSSRYEQYF.

The V call is TRBV6-2 or TRBV6-3, the J call TRBJ2-3; no clear D. CDR1 and CDR2 (germline): MNHEY, SVGEGT. The V gene lost 4 bases and the J gene lost 3 bases, with 11 bases spanning the gap. The CDR3 runs to 14 residues. DNA of the CDR3: TGTGCCAGCAGTTGGGCCCAAATTACAGATACGCAGTATTTT. Its translation is CASSWAQITDTQYF.

The rearrangement joins TRBV28 to TRBJ2-7; TRBD1 might be the D (6 bases). The CDR3 has 12 amino acids. CDR1 is MDHEN and CDR2 is SYDVKM in the germline V gene. V was trimmed by 6 bases and J by 6 bases, leaving 12 bases between them. CDR3 nucleotides: TGTGCCAGCAGGGGGGCCGGAGGCGAGCAGTACTTC. Its protein is CASRGAGGEQYF.

The chain uses TRBV6-1 and TRBJ1-3; D is unresolved. The CDR3 extends over 12 amino acids. V lost 7 bases and J 0 bases, leaving 4 bases between the germline ends. In germline, CDR1 is MNHNS, CDR2 SASEGT. CDR3 amino acids: CASKLSGNTIYF. Written as DNA, the CDR3 is TGTGCCAGCAAACTCTCTGGAAACACCATATATTTT.